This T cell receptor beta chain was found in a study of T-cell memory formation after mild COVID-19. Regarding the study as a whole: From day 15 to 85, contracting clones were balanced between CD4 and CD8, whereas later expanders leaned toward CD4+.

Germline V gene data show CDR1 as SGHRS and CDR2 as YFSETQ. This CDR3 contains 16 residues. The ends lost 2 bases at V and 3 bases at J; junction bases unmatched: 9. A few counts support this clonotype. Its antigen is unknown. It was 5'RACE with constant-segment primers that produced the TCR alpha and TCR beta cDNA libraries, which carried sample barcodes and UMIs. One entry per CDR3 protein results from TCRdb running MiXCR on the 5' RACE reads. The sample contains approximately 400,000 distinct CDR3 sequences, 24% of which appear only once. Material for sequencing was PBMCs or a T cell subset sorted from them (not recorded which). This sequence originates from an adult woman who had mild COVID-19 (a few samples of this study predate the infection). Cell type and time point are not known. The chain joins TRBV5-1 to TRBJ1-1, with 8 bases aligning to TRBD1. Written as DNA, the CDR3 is TGCGCCAGCAGCTTCGGGTCAGGGGGCCGTGACACTGAAGCTTTCTTT. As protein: CASSFGSGGRDTEAFF. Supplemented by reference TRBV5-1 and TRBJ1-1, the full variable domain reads KAGVTQTPRYLIKTRGQQVTLSCSPISGHRSVSWYQQTPGQGLQFLFEYFSETQRNKGNFPGRFSGRQFSNSRSEMNVSTLELGDSALYLCASSFGSGGRDTEAFFGQGTRLTVV.